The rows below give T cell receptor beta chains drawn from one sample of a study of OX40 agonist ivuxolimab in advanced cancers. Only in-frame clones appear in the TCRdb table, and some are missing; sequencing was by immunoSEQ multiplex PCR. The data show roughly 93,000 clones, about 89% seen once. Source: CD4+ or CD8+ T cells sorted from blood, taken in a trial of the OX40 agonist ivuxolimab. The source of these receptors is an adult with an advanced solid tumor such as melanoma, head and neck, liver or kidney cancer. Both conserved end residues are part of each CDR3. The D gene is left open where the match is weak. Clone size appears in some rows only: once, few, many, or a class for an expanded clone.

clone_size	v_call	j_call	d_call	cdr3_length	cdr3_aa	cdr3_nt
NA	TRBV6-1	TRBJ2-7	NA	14	CASSEFWGSYEQYF	TGTGCCAGCAGTGAATTTTGGGGATCCTACGAGCAGTACTTC
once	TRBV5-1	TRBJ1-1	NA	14	CASSLGQPNTEAFF	TGCGCCAGCAGCTTGGGACAGCCGAACACTGAAGCTTTCTTT
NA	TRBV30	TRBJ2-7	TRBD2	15	CAWSVGSGSSGEQYF	TGTGCCTGGAGTGTTGGTAGCGGGAGTTCGGGCGAGCAGTACTTC
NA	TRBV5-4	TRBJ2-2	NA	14	CASSAGTATGELFF	TGTGCCAGCAGCGCTGGGACGGCCACCGGGGAGCTGTTTTTT
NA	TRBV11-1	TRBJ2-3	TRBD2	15	CASSLVAGVGDTQYF	TGTGCCAGCAGCTTAGTGGCGGGAGTGGGAGATACGCAGTATTTT
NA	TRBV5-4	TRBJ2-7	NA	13	CASSLTESYEQYF	TGTGCCAGCAGCTTGACAGAATCCTACGAGCAGTACTTC
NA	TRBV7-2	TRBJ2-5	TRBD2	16	CASSLGAGLAGETQYF	TGTGCCAGCAGCTTAGGAGCGGGACTAGCGGGAGAGACCCAGTACTTC
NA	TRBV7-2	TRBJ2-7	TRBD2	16	CASSPVASGTLYEQYF	TGTGCCAGCAGCCCAGTTGCTAGCGGTACCCTCTACGAGCAGTACTTC
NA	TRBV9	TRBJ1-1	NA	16	CASSRDSQYMNTEAFF	TGTGCCAGCAGCCGAGACAGTCAATACATGAACACTGAAGCTTTCTTT
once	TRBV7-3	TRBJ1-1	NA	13	CASSPTVNTEAFF	TGTGCCAGCAGTCCCACAGTGAACACTGAAGCTTTCTTT
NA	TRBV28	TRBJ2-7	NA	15	CASSSRRQAHYEQYF	TGTGCCAGCAGTTCCCGGAGACAGGCCCACTACGAGCAGTACTTC
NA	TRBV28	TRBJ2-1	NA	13	CASKGGGYNEQFF	TGTGCCAGCAAGGGGGGGGGTTACAATGAGCAGTTCTTC
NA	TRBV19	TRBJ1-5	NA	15	CASSHARGPNQPQHF	TGTGCCAGTAGTCACGCCCGGGGGCCAAATCAGCCCCAGCATTTT
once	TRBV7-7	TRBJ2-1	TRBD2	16	CASSPTSGALGGEQFF	TGTGCTAGCAGCCCGACTAGCGGGGCCCTCGGGGGTGAGCAGTTCTTC
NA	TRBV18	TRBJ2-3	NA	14	CASSPPGGTDTQYF	TGTGCCAGCTCACCTCCGGGAGGCACAGATACGCAGTATTTT
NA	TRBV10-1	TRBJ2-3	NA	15	CASSDGGLGTDTQYF	TGCGCCAGCAGTGATGGCGGTTTAGGCACAGATACGCAGTATTTT
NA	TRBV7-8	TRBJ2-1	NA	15	CASSSTTRSYNEQFF	TGTGCCAGCAGCTCGACTACCCGCTCCTACAATGAGCAGTTCTTC
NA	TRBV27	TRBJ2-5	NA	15	CASSSGGVKTETQYF	TGTGCCAGCAGTTCGGGCGGGGTTAAGACGGAGACCCAGTACTTC
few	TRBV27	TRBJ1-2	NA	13	CASSTGYESGYTF	TGTGCCAGCAGTACAGGGTACGAAAGTGGCTACACCTTC
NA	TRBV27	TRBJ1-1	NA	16	CASSFPPGMGNTEAFF	TGTGCCAGCAGTTTCCCCCCGGGGATGGGGAACACTGAAGCTTTCTTT
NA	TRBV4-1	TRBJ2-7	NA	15	CASSQDTLRHYEQYF	TGCGCCAGCAGCCAAGATACGCTCCGCCACTACGAGCAGTACTTC
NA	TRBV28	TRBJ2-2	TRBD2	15	CASTLLAGRSGELFF	TGTGCCAGCACCCTACTAGCGGGGAGGTCCGGGGAGCTGTTTTTT
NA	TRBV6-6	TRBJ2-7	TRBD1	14	CASTPGQGGYEQYF	TGTGCCAGCACGCCGGGACAGGGGGGTTACGAGCAGTACTTC
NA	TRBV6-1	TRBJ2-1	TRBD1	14	CASSELSGGNEQFF	TGTGCCAGCAGTGAATTGTCAGGGGGCAATGAGCAGTTCTTC
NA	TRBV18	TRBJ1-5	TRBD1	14	CASSHEDRGQPQHF	TGTGCCAGCTCACATGAGGACAGGGGGCAGCCCCAGCATTTT
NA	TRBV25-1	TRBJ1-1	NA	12	CASSQGNTEAFF	TGTGCCAGCAGTCAGGGAAACACTGAAGCTTTCTTT
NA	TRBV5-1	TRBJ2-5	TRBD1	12	CASSSDRETQYF	TGCGCCAGCAGCTCGGACAGGGAGACCCAGTACTTC
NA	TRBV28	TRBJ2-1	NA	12	CASSLVASQQFF	TGTGCCAGCAGTTTAGTGGCCTCCCAGCAGTTCTTC
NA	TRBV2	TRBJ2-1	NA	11	CASRSVRGQFF	TGTGCCAGCAGGTCTGTAAGAGGGCAGTTCTTC
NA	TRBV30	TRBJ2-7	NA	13	CAWSVYQSFEQYF	TGTGCCTGGAGTGTATACCAGTCTTTTGAGCAGTACTTC
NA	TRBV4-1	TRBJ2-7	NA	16	CASSRGSGDLQVEQYF	TGCGCCAGCAGCCGAGGAAGCGGAGACCTTCAGGTAGAGCAGTACTTC
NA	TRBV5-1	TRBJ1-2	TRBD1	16	CASSLWTGAPSDGYTF	TGCGCCAGCAGCTTGTGGACAGGGGCCCCGTCGGATGGCTACACCTTC
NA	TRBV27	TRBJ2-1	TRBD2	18	CASSLAGGGTPFGNEQFF	TGTGCCAGCAGTCTAGCGGGGGGCGGTACTCCTTTTGGGAATGAGCAGTTCTTC
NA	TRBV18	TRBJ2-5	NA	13	CASSPPSRETQYF	TGTGCCAGCTCACCACCAAGTCGAGAGACCCAGTACTTC
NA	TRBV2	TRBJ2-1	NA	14	CASSEALRGTEQFF	TGTGCCAGCAGTGAAGCGCTTCGGGGGACAGAGCAGTTCTTC
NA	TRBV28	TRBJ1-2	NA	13	CASSLWAGIGYTF	TGTGCCAGCAGTTTATGGGCAGGGATCGGCTACACCTTC